The 15 T cell receptor beta chains given below trace back to one sample, sequenced in a study of Ad26.COV2.S vaccination and SARS-CoV-2 variants. Sequenced by immunoSEQ multiplex PCR; TCRdb stores in-frame clones only, minus some. Among about 320,000 clones, around 84% were seen once, and the ten largest hold 1.9%. Sample treatment: approximately 18 received Ad26.COV2.S at low or high dose, single or two shots; several received placebo; per-sample allocation not given. Specimen acquisition occurred on day 63 following the initial vaccine or placebo injection. The sample consisted of peripheral blood, taken in a trial of Ad26.COV2.S vaccine versus placebo. The receptor set was obtained from a person between 18 and 59 years old who received the Ad26.COV2.S COVID-19 vaccine or a placebo.

The sample holds one count of this clone. The J gene is TRBJ1-4, the V gene TRBV3-1 (or the pseudogene TRBV3-2); D is unresolved. Germline lookup yields CDR1 LGHDT and CDR2 YNNKEL (reference sequence). Trimming removed 3 bases from V and 1 base from J, with 12 bases in between. The CDR3 loop spans 16 amino acids. This CDR3 is CASSQGRLITNEKLFF. The CDR3 DNA follows: TGTGCCAGCAGCCAGGGGAGATTAATAACTAATGAAAAACTGTTTTTT.

The chain joins TRBV6-2 or TRBV6-3 to TRBJ2-2, with D possibly TRBD1 on 5 matching bases. The CDR3 loop spans 14 amino acids. In germline, CDR1 is MNHEY, CDR2 SVGEGT. Trimming cost V 4 bases and J 1 base, with 7 bases left between them. CDR3 residues: CASSSTGNTGELFF. The CDR3 bases are TGTGCCAGCAGTTCAACAGGGAACACCGGGGAGCTGTTTTTT.

This chain connects TRBV7-3 to TRBJ2-2; D may be TRBD1 (5 bases). The CDR3 extends over 14 amino acids. The V end lost 2 bases, the J end lost 7 bases, and 11 bases lay between the germline ends. Germline CDR1 reads SGHTA; CDR2 reads FQGTGA. The CDR3 spells CASSLSPRGGELFF. In nucleotides, the CDR3 is TGTGCCAGCAGCTTATCCCCAAGGGGCGGGGAGCTGTTTTTT.

The chain carries TRBV10-3 and TRBJ2-3; tentatively, D is TRBD1 or TRBD2 (5 bases each). The germline V and J ends were trimmed by 4 bases and 4 bases, with 18 bases remaining between them. The CDR3 consists of 16 residues. Germline assignment: CDR1 ENHRY and CDR2 SYGVKD. The CDR3 loop reads CAISGRVSGPSDTQYF. As DNA, the CDR3 is TGTGCCATCAGTGGAAGGGTTTCGGGGCCCTCAGATACGCAGTATTTT.

This chain links TRBV5-1 with TRBJ2-3; TRBD2 is a possible D gene (6 bases). This CDR3 has 14 residues. The germline gives CDR1 SGHRS, CDR2 YFSETQ. The germline V and J ends were trimmed by 5 bases and 1 base, with 11 bases remaining between them. This CDR3 is CASRGGDGTDTQYF. DNA of the CDR3: TGCGCCAGCAGGGGGGGAGACGGCACAGATACGCAGTATTTT.

This chain joins TRBV3-1 (or the pseudogene TRBV3-2) and TRBJ1-1; possibly TRBD1 for D (6 bases). Trimming stripped 4 bases from V and 4 bases from J, with 13 bases between. The CDR3 contains 14 residues. Germline loops: CDR1 LGHDT, CDR2 YNNKEL (reference sequence). The CDR3 nucleotides read TGTGCCAGCAGCCTCAGAGGGGGGAGCACTGAAGCTTTCTTT. Encoded protein: CASSLRGGSTEAFF.

The CDR3 is CASSLRAGRTEAFF. Written as DNA, the CDR3 is TGTGCCAGCAGCTTGCGGGCAGGGAGGACTGAAGCTTTCTTT. V usage is TRBV5-5 and J usage is TRBJ1-1; weak D call: TRBD1 (5 bases). Trimming left V 1 base short and J 5 bases short, with 12 bases between. CDR3 length equals 14 residues. Germline V gene sequence: CDR1 SGHKS, CDR2 YYEKEE (reference sequence).

The CDR3 DNA is TGTGCCAGCAGCCAAGAATTTACGGGGGGAAACACCATATATTTT. Amino acids: CASSQEFTGGNTIYF. The chain recombines TRBV4-2 with TRBJ1-3; D is ambiguous. V dropped 0 bases and J dropped 4 bases, with 10 bases sitting between them. This CDR3 is 15 amino acids long. CDR1 and CDR2 from the germline V gene are LGHNA and YNFKEQ.

This chain links TRBV15 with TRBJ1-2; D perhaps matches TRBD1 (5 bases). The CDR3 contains 17 residues. The V end lost 3 bases, the J end lost 0 bases, and 17 bases lay between the germline ends. Germline values: CDR1 LNHNV, CDR2 YYDKDF (reference sequence). The CDR3 region has the DNA TGTGCCACCAGCAGGGGGCCCCTCAGGGACGCTAACTATGGCTACACCTTC. Its translation: CATSRGPLRDANYGYTF.

The V gene is TRBV6-5, the J gene TRBJ2-2; the match to TRBD2 covers 13 bases. CDR3 size: 15 residues. CDR1 MNHEY and CDR2 SVGAGI come from the germline V gene. V dropped 6 bases and J dropped 4; count of bases not matched to a gene: 2. CDR3 loop: CASRGTSGVTGELFF. CDR3 DNA sequence: TGTGCCAGCAGGGGGACTAGCGGGGTCACCGGGGAGCTGTTTTTT.

This chain connects TRBV5-6 to TRBJ1-2; 7 nucleotides align to TRBD1. V shed 2 bases, J shed 3 bases, and the junction held 19 bases outside the gene matches. CDR3 length: 19 residues. The germline V gene has CDR1 SGHDT and CDR2 YYEEEE. CDR3 sequence: CASSFPFYTGAVGDYGYTF. The CDR3, as DNA: TGTGCCAGCAGCTTTCCGTTCTACACAGGGGCCGTGGGGGACTATGGCTACACCTTC. Full variable domain (rest looked up from reference TRBV5-6 and TRBJ1-2): DAGVTQSPTHLIKTRGQQVTLRCSPKSGHDTVSWYQQALGQGPQFIFQYYEEEERQRGNFPDRFSGHQFPNYSSELNVNALLLGDSALYLCASSFPFYTGAVGDYGYTFGSGTRLTVV.

The chain carries TRBV18 and TRBJ1-3; D remains ambiguous. Per germline, CDR1 KGHSH and CDR2 LQKENI. CDR3 size: 15 residues. The V end lost 6 bases, the J end lost 5 bases, and 17 bases lay between the germline ends. The CDR3 region is CASSLGLDRRNTIYF. The CDR3 coding sequence is TGTGCCAGCTCGCTAGGTCTGGATCGGAGAAACACCATATATTTT.

The V call is TRBV10-1, the J call TRBJ2-3; D is unresolved. Trimming stripped 4 bases from V and 0 bases from J, with 5 bases between. Germline V gene sequence: CDR1 WNHNN, CDR2 SYGVQD (reference sequence). The CDR3 contains 13 residues. CDR3 amino acids: CASSVLSTDTQYF. The CDR3 coding sequence is TGCGCCAGCAGTGTTCTTAGCACAGATACGCAGTATTTT.

The chain links TRBV6-5 to TRBJ2-1; 9 bases are shared with TRBD1. In germline, CDR1 is MNHEY, CDR2 SVGAGI. This CDR3 contains 14 residues. After removal of 6 bases from V and 12 bases from J, the junction contained 12 bases not matched to a gene. As DNA, the CDR3 is TGTGCCAGCAGCGTTGGGACAGGGACGTTTCTGCAGTTCTTC. This sequence encodes CASSVGTGTFLQFF.

A remark on this clone: A junction end diverges from the germline sequence, so it may reflect a read error. The chain links TRBV7-8 to TRBJ2-5; D unresolved. The CDR3 spans 11 residues. Per germline, CDR1 SGHVS and CDR2 FQNEAQ. Written as DNA, the CDR3 is TGTGCCAGCAGCTTAACATCTTTTTGGCACTTC. It translates to CASSLTSFWHF.